Detailed here is one TCR beta chain. Its antigen remains unknown. Using its own MiXCR run on the 5' RACE reads, TCRdb lists one record per CDR3 protein. The table records more than 600,000 distinct CDR3 sequences, about 20% of them present only once. This sample is part of a study of CD8 T cells in ankylosing spondylitis. Study observations and caveats: Typical of ankylosing spondylitis blood, it appeared, was a TCR beta motif of roughly eight highly homologous variants.

CDR3 length: 15 residues. CDR1 and CDR2 (germline): SGHRS, YFSETQ. V was trimmed by 1 base and J by 7 bases, leaving 14 bases between them. Sequenced: blood, either unsorted or a sorted T cell fraction (not recorded which). The clonotype comes from a male donor with ankylosing spondylitis. The rearrangement joins TRBV5-1 to TRBJ1-4; the D gene is possibly TRBD1 (5 bases). CDR3 protein: CASSLSWGSGEKLFF. For the CDR3, the DNA is TGCGCCAGCAGCTTGTCCTGGGGGAGTGGTGAAAAACTGTTTTTT.